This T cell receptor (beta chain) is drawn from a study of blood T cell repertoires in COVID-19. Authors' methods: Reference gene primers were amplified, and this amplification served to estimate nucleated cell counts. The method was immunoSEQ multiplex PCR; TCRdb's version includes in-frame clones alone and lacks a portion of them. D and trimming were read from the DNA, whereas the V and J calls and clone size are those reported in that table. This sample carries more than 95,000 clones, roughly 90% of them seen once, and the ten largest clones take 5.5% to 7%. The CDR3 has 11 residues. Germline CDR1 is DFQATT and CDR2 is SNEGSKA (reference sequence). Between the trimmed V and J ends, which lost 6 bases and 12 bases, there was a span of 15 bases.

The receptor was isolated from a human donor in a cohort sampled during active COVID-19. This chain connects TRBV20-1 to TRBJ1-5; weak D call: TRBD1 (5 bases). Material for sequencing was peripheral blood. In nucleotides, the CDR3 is TGCAGTGCGGTGGGGCGGGGGAACCAGCATTTT. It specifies CSAVGRGNQHF.